The 26 T cell receptor beta chains in this list originate from one sample, sequenced in a study of vaccination effects on CD4 cells after COVID-19. Assay used: immunoSEQ multiplex PCR; TCRdb lists only in-frame clones, some missing. The sample lists over 45,000 clones, 65% to 80% occurring once. The authors isolated CD4+ T cells after 10 days of culture. Their antigen targets remain unknown. Sequencing was performed on CD4+ T cells from PBMCs cultured without peptide, taken before COVID-19 vaccination. The receptors originated from a human donor who received a COVID-19 vaccine.

The chain combines TRBV14 with TRBJ1-2; weak D call: TRBD1 (5 bases). Trimming pared 1 base from V and 0 bases from J, leaving 18 bases between. Germline CDR1 SGHDN, CDR2 FVKESK. The CDR3 extends over 18 amino acids. The CDR3 DNA reads TGTGCCAGCAGCCAAGGAATTCGGGGGAACCTAGCTAACTATGGCTACACCTTC. This gives the protein CASSQGIRGNLANYGYTF.

The rearrangement uses TRBV4-1 and TRBJ2-5; weak D call: TRBD2 (6 bases). The CDR3 consists of 15 residues. V lost 4 bases and J lost 1, with 13 bases in between. Germline V gene data show CDR1 as MGHRA and CDR2 as YSYEKL. The CDR3 region is CASSRGGVSQETQYF. The CDR3 DNA is TGCGCCAGCAGCCGGGGCGGGGTGTCCCAAGAGACCCAGTACTTC.

J is TRBJ2-5 and V is TRBV19; D call uncertain. This CDR3 contains 13 residues. Germline V gene data show CDR1 as LNHDA and CDR2 as SQIVND (reference sequence). The ends were cut back, 3 bases at V and 2 bases at J, with 7 bases in the middle. CDR3 loop: CASSMLQQETQYF. The CDR3 DNA follows: TGTGCCAGTAGTATGTTACAGCAAGAGACCCAGTACTTC.

The genes are TRBV5-1 and TRBJ1-1; tentative D call: TRBD1 (5 bases). This CDR3 comprises 12 residues. Germline CDR1 SGHRS, CDR2 YFSETQ. V was clipped by 5 bases and J by 1 base, with 6 bases between them. The CDR3 DNA reads TGCGCCAGCAGACAGGAGAACACTGAAGCTTTCTTT. It yields the protein CASRQENTEAFF.

This rearrangement joins TRBV2 to TRBJ1-5; D is undetermined. This CDR3 has 14 residues. Germline assignment: CDR1 SNHLY and CDR2 FYNNEI. The V end lost 2 bases, the J end lost 2 bases, and 7 bases lay between the germline ends. The CDR3 coding sequence is TGTGCCAGCAGTGAAAACAGAGGCAATCAGCCCCAGCATTTT. Residues: CASSENRGNQPQHF.

The rearrangement links TRBV30 to TRBJ2-5; D ambiguous. Trimming pared 2 bases from V and 1 base from J, leaving 2 bases between. CDR1 is GTSNPN and CDR2 is SVGIG in the germline V gene (reference sequence). The CDR3 runs 11 residues. The CDR3 sequence: CAWSPQETQYF. The CDR3, as DNA: TGTGCCTGGAGTCCCCAAGAGACCCAGTACTTC.

The J gene is TRBJ1-3, the V gene TRBV30, with D possibly being TRBD1 (6 bases). The CDR3 has 13 residues. The V gene lost 4 bases and the J gene lost 4 bases, with 11 bases spanning the gap. Germline V gives CDR1 GTSNPN, CDR2 SVGIG (reference sequence). CDR3 bases: TGTGCCTGGAAACAGGGACCCGGAAACACCATATATTTT. This gives the protein CAWKQGPGNTIYF.

This clone has more than one count but fewer than ten. CDR3 bases: TGCGCCAGCAGCGCGATACAGGGGCGCCATGGCTACACCTTC. Encoded protein: CASSAIQGRHGYTF. The chain employs TRBV5-1 and TRBJ1-2, with 7 bases matching TRBD1. The CDR3 runs to 14 residues. CDR1 is SGHRS and CDR2 is YFSETQ in the germline V gene. The V gene end was trimmed by 4 bases and the J gene end by 6 bases; junction bases not matched to a gene: 9. Filled out from reference TRBV5-1 and TRBJ1-2, the complete variable domain reads KAGVTQTPRYLIKTRGQQVTLSCSPISGHRSVSWYQQTPGQGLQFLFEYFSETQRNKGNFPGRFSGRQFSNSRSEMNVSTLELGDSALYLCASSAIQGRHGYTFGSGTRLTVV.

V gene TRBV6-5 combines with J gene TRBJ1-2, with D maybe TRBD1 (5 bases). The CDR3 has 14 amino acids. The germline CDR1 and CDR2 sequences are MNHEY and SVGAGI. V was clipped by 4 bases and J by 3 bases, with 12 bases between them. The DNA for the CDR3 is TGTGCCAGCAGTTCCGGGGGGGTGGACTATGGCTACACCTTC. Residues: CASSSGGVDYGYTF.

This clone was seen a handful of times. The rearrangement joins TRBV5-1 to TRBJ1-2, with 8 bases matching TRBD1. V lost 7 bases, J lost 4 bases, and 12 bases stayed unmatched. The V gene's germline CDR1 is SGHRS and CDR2 YFSETQ. This CDR3 has 15 amino acids. The CDR3 sequence is CASGIGTTGGYGYTF. CDR3 DNA: TGCGCCAGCGGAATAGGGACCACAGGGGGCTATGGCTACACCTTC.

This chain joins TRBV6-5 and TRBJ2-3, with 7 bases fitting TRBD2. V shed 1 base, J shed 1 base, and the junction held 5 bases outside the gene matches. The CDR3 extends over 16 amino acids. Germline V gene sequence: CDR1 MNHEY, CDR2 SVGAGI. The DNA for the CDR3 is TGTGCCAGCAGTTACTTGAGCGGGGTGGGCACAGATACGCAGTATTTT. Protein product: CASSYLSGVGTDTQYF.

The genes are TRBV7-2 and TRBJ2-2, with D tentatively TRBD2 (6 bases). The V gene's germline CDR1 is SGHTA and CDR2 FQGNSA. CDR3 length: 15 amino acids. The V end was cut by 6 bases, the J end by 1 base, with 12 bases between. Here the CDR3 reads CASRAGTVNTGELFF. The CDR3, as DNA: TGTGCCAGCAGGGCCGGGACTGTGAACACCGGGGAGCTGTTTTTT. The full variable domain, in which reference TRBV7-2 and TRBJ2-2 provide the parts outside the CDR3, is GAGVSQSPSNKVTEKGKDVELRCDPISGHTALYWYRQSLGQGLEFLIYFQGNSAPDKSGLPSDRFSAERTGGSVSTLTIQRTQQEDSAVYLCASRAGTVNTGELFFGEGSRLTVL.

V usage is TRBV6-5 and J usage is TRBJ1-2, with 8 bases that match TRBD1. This CDR3 has 12 residues. Germline lookup yields CDR1 MNHEY and CDR2 SVGAGI. With 4 bases clipped from V and 7 bases from J, the junction kept 2 bases outside the gene matches. DNA for the CDR3: TGTGCCAGCAGTTCCGGACAGGGTGGCTACACCTTC. Translated, it gives CASSSGQGGYTF.

The chain employs TRBV6-5 and TRBJ1-1; no firm D call. The V end lost 9 bases, the J end lost 5 bases, and 16 bases lay between the germline ends. This CDR3 is 13 amino acids long. Germline V lookup: CDR1 MNHEY, CDR2 SVGAGI. The CDR3 here is CASRLEGRTEAFF. In DNA, the CDR3 is TGTGCCAGTCGCCTGGAGGGTCGAACTGAAGCTTTCTTT.

The chain uses TRBV5-6 and TRBJ2-3; 13 positions agree with TRBD2. J was trimmed by 4 bases and V by 4 bases; bases with no gene match: 3. Germline lookup yields CDR1 SGHDT and CDR2 YYEEEE. The CDR3 totals 15 residues. CDR3 bases: TGTGCCAGCAGCACTAGCGGGGGGGCAGCAGATACGCAGTATTTT. Translated: CASSTSGGAADTQYF.

The chain carries TRBV4-3 and TRBJ2-1; D assignment may be TRBD1 or TRBD2 (5 bases each). V lost 4 bases and J lost 4, with 8 bases in between. This CDR3 comprises 13 residues. Germline lookup yields CDR1 LGHNA and CDR2 YSLEER. CDR3 sequence (DNA): TGCGCCAGCAGCCGAGAGGGGTACAATGAGCAGTTCTTC. It translates to CASSREGYNEQFF.

This clone has only a few counts. The CDR3: CASRVEQGNGELFF. The CDR3 DNA reads TGTGCCAGCAGAGTGGAACAGGGGAACGGGGAGCTGTTTTTT. The chain couples TRBV6-5 to TRBJ2-2; 7 bases agree with TRBD1. Germline loops: CDR1 MNHEY, CDR2 SVGAGI. CDR3 length: 14 amino acids. V lost 6 bases and J lost 7; bases outside the gene matches: 8.

The chain uses TRBV4-1 and TRBJ1-5, with D unresolved. Trimming left V 1 base short and J 9 bases short, with 4 bases between. The CDR3 totals 11 residues. The germline V gene has CDR1 MGHRA and CDR2 YSYEKL. CDR3 coding DNA: TGCGCCAGCAGCCAAGGGGGGCCCCAGCATTTT. Translation gives CASSQGGPQHF.

The rearrangement joins TRBV30 to TRBJ2-1, with a tentative D call TRBD2 (5 bases). Germline CDR1 reads GTSNPN; CDR2 reads SVGIG (reference sequence). CDR3 length: 12 residues. Trimming stripped 0 bases from V and 8 bases from J, with 8 bases between. CDR3 residues: CAWSVGSHEQFF. The CDR3 DNA sequence: TGTGCCTGGAGTGTAGGGAGCCATGAGCAGTTCTTC.

The V call is TRBV10-2, the J call TRBJ2-3; 12 nucleotides line up with TRBD2. The CDR3 has 15 amino acids. Germline V gives CDR1 WSHSY, CDR2 SAAADI. Unmatched junction bases numbered 5, after V lost 5 bases and J lost 5 bases. CDR3 nucleotide sequence: TGCGCCAGCAGTCTAGCGGGGGGGCAAGGAGATACGCAGTATTTT. As protein: CASSLAGGQGDTQYF.

The chain joins TRBV7-9 to TRBJ2-7; D might be TRBD2 (6 bases). Looked up from germline, CDR1 is SEHNR and CDR2 is FQNEAQ (reference sequence). The CDR3 sequence is 13 residues long. V lost 5 bases, J lost 4 bases, and 12 bases lay in between. CDR3 nucleotides: TGTGCCAGCAGCATTTCTGGGGGGTACGAGCAGTACGTC. Translated: CASSISGGYEQYV.

The chain uses TRBV7-2 and TRBJ1-2, with a weak D call TRBD1 (6 bases). Trimming pared 1 base from V and 0 bases from J, leaving 9 bases between. Germline CDR1 reads SGHTA; CDR2 reads FQGNSA. This CDR3 spans 15 amino acids. CDR3 loop: CASSLGGLTNYGYTF. The DNA of the CDR3 is TGTGCCAGCAGCTTAGGGGGGCTTACTAACTATGGCTACACCTTC.

J is TRBJ2-7 and V is TRBV10-3; 9 nucleotides align to TRBD1. Germline V gene sequence: CDR1 ENHRY, CDR2 SYGVKD. The CDR3 spans 16 residues. V gave up 0 bases and J gave up 5 bases; unmatched junction bases: 8. DNA for the CDR3: TGTGCCATCAGTGAGTCGAGAGGACAGGGGTTCCACGAGCAGTACGTC. This codes for CAISESRGQGFHEQYV.

The J gene is TRBJ2-1, the V gene TRBV7-3, with D uncertain. Trimming removed 6 bases at V and 0 bases at J, with 12 bases between. Germline CDR1 reads SGHTA; CDR2 reads FQGTGA. The CDR3 consists of 15 residues. DNA of the CDR3: TGTGCCAGCAGTCCCGCGGCGGCCTCCTACAATGAGCAGTTCTTC. It is translated as CASSPAAASYNEQFF.

The V and J genes are TRBV6-5 and TRBJ2-1; 10 positions agree with TRBD1. CDR1 and CDR2 (germline): MNHEY, SVGAGI. The CDR3 has 16 residues. Losses at the gene ends were 4 bases for V and 6 bases for J; bases not matched to a gene: 9. The DNA of the CDR3 is TGTGCCAGCAGTTCCGAAGGGACAGGGGCCCTCAATGAGCAGTTCTTC. Amino acid sequence: CASSSEGTGALNEQFF.

The rearrangement links TRBV30 to TRBJ2-1; possibly TRBD1 or TRBD2 for D (6 bases each). The V gene lost 2 bases and the J gene lost 5 bases, with 25 bases spanning the gap. The germline gives CDR1 GTSNPN, CDR2 SVGIG (reference sequence). This CDR3 comprises 18 residues. The DNA for the CDR3 is TGTGCCTGGAGTCTAAGCCCCCTTGGAGGAAGGGGGGACAATGAGCAGTTCTTC. Translation gives CAWSLSPLGGRGDNEQFF.